Listed here are 29 T cell receptor beta chains from one sample, sequenced in a study of T cells in Graves' hyperthyroidism and ophthalmopathy. Amplification of TCR beta CDR3 regions was performed using RNA transcripts as template. Using the HTBI primer set, a first-round RT-PCR was run on the TCR CDR3. TCRdb re-derived calls from the multiplex PCR reads in MiXCR, one entry per CDR3 protein. The sample has a few hundred thousand distinct CDR3 sequences; 15% to 18% are singletons. Sequences were obtained from blood. The origin of the receptors is a woman in her twenties or thirties with Graves' hyperthyroidism.

This clonotype was detected many times. V and J are TRBV28 and TRBJ1-5, with D unresolved. Germline V gives CDR1 MDHEN, CDR2 SYDVKM. This CDR3 is 12 amino acids long. The V gene lost 10 bases and the J gene lost 4 bases, with 11 bases spanning the gap. The CDR3 region has the DNA TGTGCCATCGGGCAAACAAATCAGCCCCAGCATTTT. This encodes CAIGQTNQPQHF.

V gene TRBV6-2 or TRBV6-3 combines with J gene TRBJ2-5, with TRBD1 matching over 8 bases. CDR1 is MNHEY and CDR2 is SVGEGT in the germline V gene. CDR3 length: 15 amino acids. The ends lost 6 bases at V and 7 bases at J; junction bases unmatched: 13. For the CDR3, the DNA is TGTGCCAGCAGATTGGACAGGGCGGGTCTCGGGACCCAGTACTTC. Translation: CASRLDRAGLGTQYF.

Notes on this clonotype: A much more abundant neighbour one base away suggests this may be a read error. This rearrangement joins TRBV27 to TRBJ1-6; D perhaps matches TRBD1 (6 bases). V was clipped by 0 bases and J by 12 bases, with 12 bases between them. The CDR3 is made up of 14 amino acids. Germline-derived CDR1 and CDR2 are MNHEY and SMNVEV (reference sequence). The CDR3 sequence: CASSLSPGARPLHF. The CDR3 nucleotides are TGTGCCAGCAGTTTATCACCGGGGGCACGACCCCTCCACTTT.

This clonotype was seen at least ten times. The chain recombines TRBV24-1 with TRBJ2-5, with D possibly being TRBD1 (5 bases). With 4 bases removed from V and 2 bases from J, the gap between germline ends came to 10 bases. Germline V gives CDR1 KGHDR, CDR2 SFDVKD. The CDR3 runs 14 residues. In nucleotides, the CDR3 is TGTGCCACCAGTGACCGTAGACAGCAAGAGACCCAGTACTTC. It is translated as CATSDRRQQETQYF.

The genes are TRBV6-4 and TRBJ2-1; 14 positions agree with TRBD2. Trimming took 6 bases from V and 0 from J; bases not matched to a gene: 4. The CDR3 covers 17 residues. CDR1 MRHNA and CDR2 SNTAGT come from the germline V gene. The CDR3 DNA sequence: TGTGCCAGCAGCCGAGGGACTAGCGGGAGCTCCTACAATGAGCAGTTCTTC. Residues: CASSRGTSGSSYNEQFF.

This clonotype was detected ten times or more. The chain combines TRBV20-1 with TRBJ2-7; no firm D call. Germline V gene lookup returns CDR1 DFQATT and CDR2 SNEGSKA (reference sequence). V was cut by 6 bases and J by 0 bases, with 12 bases left in between. The CDR3 sequence is 13 residues long. The CDR3 DNA reads TGCAGTGCCCCCAAAGGGCCCTCCTACGAGCAGTACTTC. This sequence encodes CSAPKGPSYEQYF.

Concerning this clonotype itself: This may be a read error, as it is one base from a much larger clone. The chain couples TRBV30 to TRBJ2-7; TRBD1 matches at 9 bases. This CDR3 has 15 residues. Germline V gene data show CDR1 as GTSNPN and CDR2 as SVGIG (reference sequence). CDR3 DNA: TGTGACTGGAGTGTCGGACAGGGGCGCTCCTACGAGCAGTACTTC. This codes for CDWSVGQGRSYEQYF.

The gene calls are TRBV2 and TRBJ1-1; no firm D call. This CDR3 contains 13 residues. CDR1 is SNHLY, CDR2 FYNNEI, per germline. Trimming took 6 bases from V and 1 from J, leaving 9 bases between them. The CDR3 spells CASRMGRNTEAFF. The DNA of the CDR3 is TGTGCCAGCAGGATGGGGAGGAACACTGAAGCTTTCTTT.

To note about this clonotype: A clone one base away is much larger, so this may be a read error. This sequence joins TRBV5-1 and TRBJ2-2; perhaps TRBD2 as D (5 bases). CDR3 length equals 16 residues. Germline V gene lookup returns CDR1 SGHRS and CDR2 YFSETQ. Here the CDR3 DNA reads TGCGCCAGCAGCTTGGGCCCAGAAAAATTGGCCGGGGAGCTGTCTTTT. Translated, it gives CASSLGPEKLAGELSF.

This clonotype has just a few counts. This chain joins TRBV5-1 and TRBJ2-7; D ambiguous. Germline V CDR1 and CDR2: SGHRS, YFSETQ. The CDR3 has 13 amino acids. Trimming took 2 bases from V and 0 from J, leaving 6 bases between them. The CDR3 spells CASSFDTSYEQYF. The CDR3 coding sequence is TGCGCCAGCAGCTTCGACACCTCCTACGAGCAGTACTTC.

This chain joins TRBV9 and TRBJ1-5, with D hard to call. This CDR3 contains 13 residues. Between the trimmed V and J ends, which lost 4 bases and 3 bases, there was a span of 8 bases. CDR1 is SGDLS and CDR2 is YYNGEE in the germline V gene. The chain's CDR3 is CASSYTPNQPQHF. The CDR3 DNA sequence: TGTGCCAGCAGCTACACCCCCAATCAGCCCCAGCATTTT.

The chain links TRBV20-1 to TRBJ2-7; TRBD2 aligns across 7 bases. The CDR3 extends over 16 amino acids. Germline V lookup: CDR1 DFQATT, CDR2 SNEGSKA (reference sequence). V dropped 1 base and J dropped 0; count of bases not matched to a gene: 9. The CDR3 DNA is TGCAGTGCTAGAGGACTCAGCCTAGCGGCCTCCTACGAGCAGTACTTC. This codes for CSARGLSLAASYEQYF.

In its sample, this clonotype was seen many times. The genes are TRBV12-3 or TRBV12-4 and TRBJ2-3; a weak D match, TRBD2 (5 bases). Trimming took 1 base from V and 6 from J, leaving 11 bases between them. The CDR3 has 14 residues. This chain's CDR3 is CASSLGPSLDTQYF. CDR3 nucleotides: TGTGCCAGCAGTTTAGGTCCTAGCCTTGATACGCAGTATTTT.

Turning to this clonotype: The CDR3 does not end in the conserved phenylalanine or tryptophan, so this is likely a read error. The chain recombines TRBV29-1 with TRBJ1-1, with TRBD1 identical over 9 bases. Germline V gives CDR1 SQVTM, CDR2 ANQGSEA. CDR3 size: 19 residues. After removal of 1 base from V and 0 bases from J, the junction contained 15 bases not matched to a gene. CDR3 residues: CSVEGVGQGIVEMNTEAFS. Here the CDR3 DNA reads TGCAGCGTTGAAGGGGTAGGACAGGGGATAGTCGAAATGAACACTGAAGCTTTCTCT.

This clonotype was counted ten times or more. V gene TRBV9 combines with J gene TRBJ2-1; TRBD1 is a possible D gene (5 bases). This CDR3 contains 14 residues. Between the trimmed V and J ends, which lost 0 bases and 10 bases, there was a span of 14 bases. The V gene's germline CDR1 is SGDLS and CDR2 YYNGEE. In nucleotides, the CDR3 is TGTGCCAGCAGCGTAGGGCCCAGGGCCGGGGAGCAGTTCTTC. It translates to CASSVGPRAGEQFF.

The V and J genes are TRBV29-1 and TRBJ2-7; D perhaps matches TRBD1 (5 bases). CDR3 size: 12 residues. Germline V lookup: CDR1 SQVTM, CDR2 ANQGSEA. V lost 4 bases to trimming and J lost 1 base, with 8 bases between them. The CDR3 loop reads CSVADSSYEQYF. In DNA, the CDR3 is TGCAGCGTTGCCGACAGTTCCTACGAGCAGTACTTC.

This clonotype was counted many times. The rearrangement links TRBV28 to TRBJ1-1, with TRBD1 matching over 7 bases. The CDR3 runs 13 residues. Germline V CDR1 and CDR2: MDHEN, SYDVKM. Unmatched junction bases numbered 1, after V lost 6 bases and J lost 0 bases. The CDR3 protein is CASSGTVNTEAFF. Here the CDR3 DNA reads TGTGCCAGCAGCGGGACAGTGAACACTGAAGCTTTCTTT.

The rearrangement uses TRBV7-2 and TRBJ2-3; D gene ambiguous. Germline CDR1 SGHTA, CDR2 FQGNSA. The CDR3 runs 15 residues. V was shortened by 7 bases and J by 6 bases, with 20 bases between the two germline ends. The CDR3, as DNA: TGTGCCAGCACCTATACTCTTTCCGGCCCGGATACGCAGTATTTT. This codes for CASTYTLSGPDTQYF.

V usage is TRBV6-5 and J usage is TRBJ1-3; tentatively, D is TRBD1 (5 bases). V shed 0 bases and J shed 4 bases, with 10 bases lying between them. The CDR3 has 15 amino acids. From germline, CDR1 is MNHEY and CDR2 SVGAGI. The CDR3 reads CASSYSPAGGNTIYF. CDR3 coding DNA: TGTGCCAGCAGTTACTCCCCGGCAGGGGGAAACACCATATATTTT.

This clonotype was recorded many times. The V gene is TRBV10-1, the J gene TRBJ2-1; 8 bases fit TRBD2. From germline, CDR1 is WNHNN and CDR2 SYGVQD (reference sequence). Trimming removed 3 bases from V and 1 base from J; junction bases left unmatched: 2. The CDR3 is 15 residues long. The CDR3 protein is CASSDGTRSYNEQFF. The CDR3 coding sequence is TGCGCCAGCAGTGACGGGACTAGGTCCTACAATGAGCAGTTCTTC.

This clonotype was detected many times. V is TRBV4-3 and J is TRBJ2-7; 7 bases fit TRBD1. The CDR3 is 14 residues long. Unmatched junction bases numbered 4, after V lost 2 bases and J lost 3 bases. CDR1 is LGHNA, CDR2 YSLEER, per germline. Written as DNA, the CDR3 is TGCGCCAGCAGCCAACGGGACAGAGACTACGAGCAGTACTTC. Amino acid sequence: CASSQRDRDYEQYF.

This clonotype was detected ten times or more. The chain combines TRBV6-2 or TRBV6-3 with TRBJ2-7; the D is unclear. The germline V and J ends were trimmed by 6 bases and 1 base, with 13 bases remaining between them. Germline values: CDR1 MNHEY, CDR2 SVGEGT. The CDR3 is made up of 14 amino acids. The CDR3 bases are TGTGCCAGCAGGCTGACAACCAATTCCTACGAGCAGTACTTC. Its translation: CASRLTTNSYEQYF.

This clonotype was picked up many times. The V and J genes are TRBV28 and TRBJ2-7; 7 bases are shared with TRBD1. This CDR3 is built from 16 residues. V was clipped by 5 bases and J by 0 bases; unmatched bases: 10. Germline V gene data show CDR1 as MDHEN and CDR2 as SYDVKM. The DNA of the CDR3 is TGTGCCAGCAGTCCCGAGACAGGGTCGGGCTCCTACGAGCAGTACTTC. This encodes CASSPETGSGSYEQYF.

The rearrangement joins TRBV27 to TRBJ2-7; the match to TRBD2 covers 12 bases. Germline V gene lookup returns CDR1 MNHEY and CDR2 SMNVEV (reference sequence). The CDR3 is made up of 15 amino acids. J was trimmed by 3 bases and V by 3 bases; bases with no gene match: 3. In DNA form, the CDR3 reads TGTGCCAGCAGTTTTTCACTAGCGGGAGGCTACGAGCAGTACTTC. It specifies CASSFSLAGGYEQYF.

The CDR3 is CSARSLGLAVQETQYF. The CDR3, as DNA: TGCAGTGCTAGATCCCTCGGACTAGCGGTACAAGAGACCCAGTACTTC. V gene TRBV20-1 combines with J gene TRBJ2-5; TRBD2 matches at 10 bases. V gave up 2 bases and J gave up 2 bases; unmatched junction bases: 8. Looked up from germline, CDR1 is DFQATT and CDR2 is SNEGSKA (reference sequence). The CDR3 extends over 16 amino acids.

This clonotype was recorded at least ten times. The chain is built from TRBV18 and TRBJ2-7; no clear D. V was pared by 2 bases and J by 5 bases, with 4 bases between. The CDR3 totals 11 residues. Germline values: CDR1 KGHSH, CDR2 LQKENI. The chain's CDR3 is CASSPDDEQYF. CDR3 in DNA: TGTGCCAGCTCACCAGACGACGAGCAGTACTTC.

The chain uses TRBV7-2 and TRBJ2-3; 13 bases are shared with TRBD2. Germline loops: CDR1 SGHTA, CDR2 FQGNSA. This CDR3 is built from 16 residues. After removal of 4 bases from V and 4 bases from J, the junction contained 5 bases not matched to a gene. CDR3 loop: CASSSAGTSGADTQYF. CDR3 sequence (DNA): TGTGCCAGCAGCTCCGCCGGGACTAGCGGGGCAGATACGCAGTATTTT.

The table lists this clonotype with many counts. This CDR3 is CASSSGQGYTEAFF. For the CDR3, the DNA is TGTGCCAGCAGTTCGGGACAGGGGTACACTGAAGCTTTCTTT. The chain carries TRBV2 and TRBJ1-1; TRBD1 aligns across 10 bases. CDR3 length: 14 residues. Germline loops: CDR1 SNHLY, CDR2 FYNNEI. The trim removed 5 bases at V and 3 bases at J, leaving 3 bases unmatched. Filled out from reference TRBV2 and TRBJ1-1, the complete variable domain reads EPEVTQTPSHQVTQMGQEVILRCVPISNHLYFYWYRQILGQKVEFLVSFYNNEISEKSEIFDDQFSVERPDGSNFTLKIRSTKLEDSAMYFCASSSGQGYTEAFFGQGTRLTVV.

Notes on this clonotype: A much larger clone lies one base from this, so it may be a read error. The rearrangement links TRBV7-2 to TRBJ2-2; TRBD1 might be the D (6 bases). The V and J ends lost 1 base and 4 bases respectively, with 13 bases between them. In germline, CDR1 is SGHTA, CDR2 FQGNSA. The CDR3 covers 16 residues. CDR3 sequence reads: CASSLVGDRSTGELFF. CDR3 bases: TGTGCCAGCAGCTTAGTAGGAGACAGGTCCACCGGGGAGCTGTTTTTT.